This T cell receptor (beta chain) was captured by sequencing in a study of regulatory T cells in long-lasting Graves disease. Time point in this sample: newly diagnosed GD, antithyroid drugs for less than 3 months. Scientists built the TCR library using RNA that was extracted from PBMCs. CDR3-region Arm-PCR and iRepertoire HTBI primers produced the TCR beta libraries. TCRdb processed the multiplex PCR reads anew with MiXCR; each CDR3 protein has one entry. The profile shows approximately 400,000 distinct CDR3 sequences, under 15% of them singletons. This clonotype was seen a few times. V lost 0 bases and J lost 7, with 12 bases in between. This CDR3 is built from 13 residues. CDR1 and CDR2 from the germline V gene are GTSNPN and SVGIG (reference sequence). This same sample was also part of a study on T cells in Graves' hyperthyroidism and ophthalmopathy.

V is TRBV30 and J is TRBJ2-5; D is ambiguous. Sample: peripheral blood mononuclear cells (PBMCs), taken at new diagnosis, from a patient treated with antithyroid drugs. The TCR sequence derives from a woman in her thirties with Graves disease. CDR3 bases: TGTGCCTGGAGTGTATCTACCCTAGGGACCCAGTACTTC. Translating gives CAWSVSTLGTQYF.